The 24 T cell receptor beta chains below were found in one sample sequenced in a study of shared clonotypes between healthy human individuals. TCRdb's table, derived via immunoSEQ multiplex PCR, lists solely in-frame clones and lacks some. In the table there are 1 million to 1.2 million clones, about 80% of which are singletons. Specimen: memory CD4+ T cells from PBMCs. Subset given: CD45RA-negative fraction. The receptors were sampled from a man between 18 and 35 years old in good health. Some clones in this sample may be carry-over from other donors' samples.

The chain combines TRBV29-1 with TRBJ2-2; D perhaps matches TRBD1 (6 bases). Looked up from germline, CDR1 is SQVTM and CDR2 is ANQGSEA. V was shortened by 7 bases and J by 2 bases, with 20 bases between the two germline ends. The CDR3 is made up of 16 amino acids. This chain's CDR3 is CSAGQMAGKNTGELFF. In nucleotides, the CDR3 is TGCAGCGCCGGACAGATGGCGGGTAAAAACACCGGGGAGCTGTTTTTT.

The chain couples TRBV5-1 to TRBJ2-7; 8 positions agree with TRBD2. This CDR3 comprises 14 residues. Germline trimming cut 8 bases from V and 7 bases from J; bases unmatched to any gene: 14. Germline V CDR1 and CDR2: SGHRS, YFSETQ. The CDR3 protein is CASSTTSGGVEQYF. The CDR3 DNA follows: TGCGCCAGTTCTACAACTAGCGGAGGTGTGGAGCAGTACTTC.

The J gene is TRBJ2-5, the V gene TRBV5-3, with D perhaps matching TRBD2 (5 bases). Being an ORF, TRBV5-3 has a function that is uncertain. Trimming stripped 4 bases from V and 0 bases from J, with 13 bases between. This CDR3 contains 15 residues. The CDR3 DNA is TGTGCCAGAAGCCTTTACGGGAATTACCAAGAGACCCAGTACTTC. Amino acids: CARSLYGNYQETQYF.

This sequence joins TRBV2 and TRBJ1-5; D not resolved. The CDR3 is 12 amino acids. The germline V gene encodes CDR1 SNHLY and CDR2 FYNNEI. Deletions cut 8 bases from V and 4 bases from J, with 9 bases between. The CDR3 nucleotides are TGTGCCAGCTCCCGACCTAATCAGCCCCAGCATTTT. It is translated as CASSRPNQPQHF.

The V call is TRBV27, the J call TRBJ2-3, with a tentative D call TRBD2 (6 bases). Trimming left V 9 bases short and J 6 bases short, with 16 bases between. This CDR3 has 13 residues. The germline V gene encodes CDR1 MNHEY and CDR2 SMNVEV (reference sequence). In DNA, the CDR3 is TGTGCCAGTGGAGGGACTCCCAGGGATACGCAGTATTTT. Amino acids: CASGGTPRDTQYF.

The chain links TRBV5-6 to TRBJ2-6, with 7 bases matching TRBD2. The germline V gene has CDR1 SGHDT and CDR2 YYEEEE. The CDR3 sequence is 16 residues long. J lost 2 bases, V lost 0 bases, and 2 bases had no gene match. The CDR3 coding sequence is TGTGCCAGCAGCTTGGGGGAGGGTGCTGGGGCCAACGTCCTGACTTTC. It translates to CASSLGEGAGANVLTF.

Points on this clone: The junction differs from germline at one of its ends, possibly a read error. The CDR3 DNA reads as TGTGCCAGCAGTTTGGGGGGAGGGCTCCCCTACAATGAGCAGTTCTTC. Translating gives CASSLGGGLPYNEQFF. V is TRBV5-4 and J is TRBJ2-1; TRBD2 agrees at 7 bases. This CDR3 has 16 residues. Germline-derived CDR1 and CDR2 are SGHNT and YYREEE (reference sequence).

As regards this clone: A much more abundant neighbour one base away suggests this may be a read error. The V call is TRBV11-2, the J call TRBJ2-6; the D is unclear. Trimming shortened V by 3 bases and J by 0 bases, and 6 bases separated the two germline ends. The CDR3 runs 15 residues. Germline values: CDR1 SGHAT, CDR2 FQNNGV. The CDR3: CASSLGRSGANVLTF. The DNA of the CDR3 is TGTGCCAGCAGCTTGGGCCGCTCTGGGGCCAACGTCCTGACTTTC.

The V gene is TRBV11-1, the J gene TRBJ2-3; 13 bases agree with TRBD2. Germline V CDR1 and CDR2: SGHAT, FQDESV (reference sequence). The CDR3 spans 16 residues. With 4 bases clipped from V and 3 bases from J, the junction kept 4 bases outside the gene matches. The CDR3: CASSWTSGSRTDTQYF. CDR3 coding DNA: TGTGCCAGCAGCTGGACTAGCGGGAGTCGAACAGATACGCAGTATTTT.

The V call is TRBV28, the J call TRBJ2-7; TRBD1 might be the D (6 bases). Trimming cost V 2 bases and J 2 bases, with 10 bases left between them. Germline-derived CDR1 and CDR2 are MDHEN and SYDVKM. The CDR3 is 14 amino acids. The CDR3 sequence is CASSLVGGAYEQYF. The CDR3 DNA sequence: TGTGCCAGCAGTTTAGTAGGGGGAGCCTACGAGCAGTACTTC. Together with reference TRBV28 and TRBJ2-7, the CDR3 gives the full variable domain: DVKVTQSSRYLVKRTGEKVFLECVQDMDHENMFWYRQDPGLGLRLIYFSYDVKMKEKGDIPEGYSVSREKKERFSLILESASTNQTSMYLCASSLVGGAYEQYFGPGTRLTVT.

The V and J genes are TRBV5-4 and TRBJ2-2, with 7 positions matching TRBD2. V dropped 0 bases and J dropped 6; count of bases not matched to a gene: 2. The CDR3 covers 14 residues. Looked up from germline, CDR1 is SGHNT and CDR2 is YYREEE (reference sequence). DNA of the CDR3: TGTGCCAGCAGCTTGGCGACTAGCTCCGGGGAGCTGTTTTTT. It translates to CASSLATSSGELFF.

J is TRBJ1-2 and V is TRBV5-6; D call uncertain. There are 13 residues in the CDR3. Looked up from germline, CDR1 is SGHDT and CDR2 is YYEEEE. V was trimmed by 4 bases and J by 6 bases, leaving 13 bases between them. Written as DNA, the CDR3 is TGTGCCAGCAGCCCCGACGTGAAAGATGGCTACACCTTC. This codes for CASSPDVKDGYTF.

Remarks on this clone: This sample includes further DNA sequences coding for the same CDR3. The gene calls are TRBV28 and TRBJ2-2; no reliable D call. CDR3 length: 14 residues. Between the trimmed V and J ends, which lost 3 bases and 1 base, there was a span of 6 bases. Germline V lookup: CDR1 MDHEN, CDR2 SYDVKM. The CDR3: CASSFGRNTGELFF. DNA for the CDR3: TGTGCCAGCAGTTTTGGCAGGAACACCGGGGAGCTGTTTTTT.

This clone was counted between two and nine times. CDR3 protein: CASSLGGSTEAFF. The DNA for the CDR3 is TGTGCCAGCAGCCTCGGGGGGAGCACTGAAGCTTTCTTT. The chain combines TRBV5-6 with TRBJ1-1; TRBD1 is a possible D gene (5 bases). V lost 4 bases and J lost 4, with 11 bases in between. CDR3 length equals 13 residues. Germline V gene data show CDR1 as SGHDT and CDR2 as YYEEEE.

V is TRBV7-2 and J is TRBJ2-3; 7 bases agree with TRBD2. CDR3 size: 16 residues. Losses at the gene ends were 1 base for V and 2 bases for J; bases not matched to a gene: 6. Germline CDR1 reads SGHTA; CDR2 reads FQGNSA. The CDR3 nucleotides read TGTGCCAGCAGCTTAGACGGGAGGACCCTCACAGATACGCAGTATTTT. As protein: CASSLDGRTLTDTQYF.

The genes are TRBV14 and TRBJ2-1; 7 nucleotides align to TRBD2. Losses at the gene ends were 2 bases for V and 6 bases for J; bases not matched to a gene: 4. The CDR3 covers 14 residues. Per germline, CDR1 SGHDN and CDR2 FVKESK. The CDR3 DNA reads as TGTGCCAGCAGCCAAACCCGACTAGCCAATGAGCAGTTCTTC. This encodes CASSQTRLANEQFF.

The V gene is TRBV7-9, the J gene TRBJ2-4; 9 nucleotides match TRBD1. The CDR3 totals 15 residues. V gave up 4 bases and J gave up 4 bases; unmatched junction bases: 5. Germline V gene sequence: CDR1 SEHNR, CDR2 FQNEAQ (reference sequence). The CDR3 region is CASSSWGTGKNIQYF. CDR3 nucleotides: TGTGCCAGCAGCTCCTGGGGGACAGGGAAAAACATTCAGTACTTC.

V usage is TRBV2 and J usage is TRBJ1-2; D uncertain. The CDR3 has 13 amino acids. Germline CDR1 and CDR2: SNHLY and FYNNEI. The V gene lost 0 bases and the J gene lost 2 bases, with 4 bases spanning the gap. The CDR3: CASSEAVNYGYTF. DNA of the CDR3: TGTGCCAGCAGTGAAGCCGTGAACTATGGCTACACCTTC.

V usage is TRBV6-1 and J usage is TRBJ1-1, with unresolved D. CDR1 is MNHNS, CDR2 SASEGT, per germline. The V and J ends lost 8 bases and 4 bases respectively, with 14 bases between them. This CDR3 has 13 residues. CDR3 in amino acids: CASPEVPRTEAFF. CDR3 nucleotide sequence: TGTGCCAGCCCGGAGGTACCGCGCACTGAAGCTTTCTTT.

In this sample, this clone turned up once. The CDR3 DNA reads TGCGCCAGCAGCCAACTTACGGGGGACGGCAAGTTCTTC. Its protein is CASSQLTGDGKFF. The gene calls are TRBV4-3 and TRBJ2-1; D perhaps matches TRBD2 (6 bases). Trimming left V 2 bases short and J 14 bases short, with 16 bases between. The germline gives CDR1 LGHNA, CDR2 YSLEER. The CDR3 runs to 13 residues.

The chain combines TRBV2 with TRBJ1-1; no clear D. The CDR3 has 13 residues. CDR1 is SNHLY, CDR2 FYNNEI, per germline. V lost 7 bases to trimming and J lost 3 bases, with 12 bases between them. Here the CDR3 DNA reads TGTGCCAGCATGGCCTTTCTGGACACTGAAGCTTTCTTT. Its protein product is CASMAFLDTEAFF.

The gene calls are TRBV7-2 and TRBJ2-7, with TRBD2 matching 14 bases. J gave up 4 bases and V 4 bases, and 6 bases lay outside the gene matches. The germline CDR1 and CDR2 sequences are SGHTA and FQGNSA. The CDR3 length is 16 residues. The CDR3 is CASSYGTSGSGYEQYF. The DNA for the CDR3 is TGTGCCAGCAGCTATGGGACTAGCGGGAGTGGTTACGAGCAGTACTTC.

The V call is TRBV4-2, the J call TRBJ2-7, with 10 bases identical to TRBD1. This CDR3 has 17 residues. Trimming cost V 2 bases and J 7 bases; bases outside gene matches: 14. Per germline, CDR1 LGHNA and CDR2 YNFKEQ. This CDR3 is CASSQTSAGTGVEEQYF. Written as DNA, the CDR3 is TGTGCCAGCAGCCAAACTAGCGCCGGGACAGGGGTTGAGGAGCAGTACTTC.

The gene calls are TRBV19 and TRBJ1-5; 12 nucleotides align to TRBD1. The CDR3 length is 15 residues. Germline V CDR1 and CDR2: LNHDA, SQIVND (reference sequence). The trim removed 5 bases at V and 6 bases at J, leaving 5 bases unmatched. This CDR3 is CASSLGTGGFQPQHF. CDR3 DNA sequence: TGTGCCAGTAGTCTTGGGACAGGGGGCTTTCAGCCCCAGCATTTT.